This passage covers 26 T cell receptor beta chains from one sample sequenced in a study of T cell repertoires in aging, cancer and after chemotherapy. Rearranged V-D-J TRB sequences were amplified with a mixed TRB-A/B primer pool. MiXCR, applied by TCRdb to the multiplex PCR reads, yields one record per CDR3 protein. This table holds thousands of distinct CDR3 sequences, 45% to 75% found once. TCR beta rearrangements were amplified from peripheral blood genomic DNA. Input material: blood. The receptors shown here come from a human donor with a blood cancer.

CDR3 loop: CASRGGQNTEAFF. DNA for the CDR3: TGTGCCAGCAGGGGGGGACAGAACACTGAAGCTTTCTTT. The chain has TRBV12-3 or TRBV12-4 and TRBJ1-1; TRBD1 is a possible D gene (6 bases). V gave up 6 bases and J gave up 1 base, with 9 bases separating them. This CDR3 region has 13 residues.

Comments on this clonotype: The junction shows a germline mismatch at one end, possibly a read error. This chain joins TRBV6-4 and TRBJ2-1; 8 nucleotides line up with TRBD2. Germline CDR1 and CDR2: MRHNA and SNTAGT. The CDR3 has 16 amino acids. This CDR3 reads CAISESGLGGRNEQFF. The CDR3 coding sequence is TGTGCCATCAGTGAGTCGGGACTAGGGGGGAGGAATGAGCAGTTCTTC.

The chain combines TRBV11-2 with TRBJ1-2, with D perhaps TRBD1 (6 bases). The germline V gene has CDR1 SGHAT and CDR2 FQNNGV. CDR3 length: 13 amino acids. V was shortened by 4 bases and J by 4 bases, with 10 bases between the two germline ends. The CDR3 sequence: CASSSARGYGYTF. DNA of the CDR3: TGTGCCAGCAGCTCAGCCAGGGGCTATGGCTACACCTTC.

The chain links TRBV30 to TRBJ1-1; D gene uncertain. The V gene lost 2 bases and the J gene lost 6 bases, with 13 bases spanning the gap. Germline V gene data show CDR1 as GTSNPN and CDR2 as SVGIG (reference sequence). The CDR3 contains 13 residues. The CDR3 loop is CAWSNYPFPEAFF. Here the CDR3 DNA reads TGTGCCTGGAGTAACTACCCGTTCCCTGAAGCTTTCTTT.

This clonotype came up a few times. The chain uses TRBV6-1 and TRBJ2-5; D remains unclear. The CDR3 has 11 amino acids. Trimming shortened V by 1 base and J by 14 bases, and 11 bases separated the two germline ends. Germline V CDR1 and CDR2: MNHNS, SASEGT. The CDR3 coding sequence is TGTGCCAGCAGTGAAGTGGCGGTCTTATACTTC. This codes for CASSEVAVLYF.

For the CDR3, the DNA is TGTGCCAGCAGTTCCGACGGAGGTCAGGGGGGCTACACCTTC. Encoded protein: CASSSDGGQGGYTF. The genes are TRBV12-3 or TRBV12-4 and TRBJ1-2; D might be TRBD1 (6 bases). CDR3 length equals 14 residues. V lost 4 bases and J lost 8, with 17 bases in between.

As concerns this clonotype: One junction end disagrees with the germline gene, perhaps due to a read error. The CDR3 loop reads CAVAEAYNEQFF. The CDR3 coding sequence is TGCGCGGTGGCGGAGGCCTACAATGAGCAGTTCTTC. This chain links TRBV7-6 with TRBJ2-1, with D tentatively TRBD2 (5 bases). CDR1 is SGHVS, CDR2 FNYEAQ, per germline. The CDR3 covers 12 residues.

The rearrangement links TRBV7-9 to TRBJ2-7; 10 nucleotides line up with TRBD2. Trimming at V came to 2 bases and at J to 2 bases, leaving 6 bases not matched to a gene. Germline-derived CDR1 and CDR2 are SEHNR and FQNEAQ (reference sequence). The CDR3 is made up of 16 amino acids. The DNA of the CDR3 is TGTGCCAGCAGCTTATCCGCTAGCGGGAGACCCTACGAGCAGTACTTC. Protein: CASSLSASGRPYEQYF.

This chain joins TRBV29-1 and TRBJ2-7; 7 bases are shared with TRBD1. V trimming: 0 bases; J trimming: 1 base; junction bases outside the gene matches: 9. The CDR3 sequence is 16 residues long. Looked up from germline, CDR1 is SQVTM and CDR2 is ANQGSEA. CDR3 in amino acids: CSVEDPGWDSSYEQYF. Here the CDR3 DNA reads TGCAGCGTTGAAGATCCGGGTTGGGACAGTTCCTACGAGCAGTACTTC.

The DNA for the CDR3 is TGTGCCAGCACGTGGGCAAGCGGGGGAAAGACCCAGTACTTC. Its translation: CASTWASGGKTQYF. The chain has TRBV6-5 and TRBJ2-5, with 8 bases matching TRBD2. The ends lost 7 bases at V and 6 bases at J; junction bases unmatched: 10. CDR1 and CDR2 from the germline V gene are MNHEY and SVGAGI. The CDR3 length is 14 residues.

The chain couples TRBV6-5 to TRBJ1-3; 8 positions agree with TRBD1. Trimming took 4 bases from V and 3 from J; bases not matched to a gene: 2. The CDR3 is 14 amino acids. Germline V CDR1 and CDR2: MNHEY, SVGAGI. CDR3 bases: TGTGCCAGCAGTTCCGACAGGGGTGGAAACACCATATATTTT. Residues: CASSSDRGGNTIYF.

The chain couples TRBV30 to TRBJ1-6; no clear D. Germline-derived CDR1 and CDR2 are GTSNPN and SVGIG (reference sequence). V was shortened by 0 bases and J by 7 bases, with 16 bases between the two germline ends. The CDR3 totals 16 residues. CDR3: CAWSVRGGSVNSPLHF. As DNA, the CDR3 is TGTGCCTGGAGTGTACGGGGAGGGAGCGTCAATTCACCCCTCCACTTT.

The rearrangement links TRBV5-6 to TRBJ1-2, with 7 bases lining up with TRBD1. Germline loops: CDR1 SGHDT, CDR2 YYEEEE. This CDR3 has 15 residues. V was clipped by 1 base and J by 4 bases; unmatched bases: 7. CDR3 coding DNA: TGTGCCAGCAGCTTGTTCGACAGGGAGGGCTATGGCTACACCTTC. The encoded protein is CASSLFDREGYGYTF.

The chain employs TRBV30 and TRBJ2-3; the D gene is possibly TRBD2 (6 bases). The CDR3 contains 12 residues. V lost 8 bases to trimming and J lost 5 bases, with 14 bases between them. Germline V lookup: CDR1 GTSNPN, CDR2 SVGIG (reference sequence). The CDR3 is CASRQAGDTQYF. CDR3 coding DNA: TGTGCCAGTAGACAAGCGGGAGATACGCAGTATTTT.

The chain combines TRBV12-3 or TRBV12-4 with TRBJ2-7, with 8 bases lining up with TRBD1. This CDR3 has 15 amino acids. V dropped 5 bases and J dropped 7; count of bases not matched to a gene: 13. This CDR3 reads CASSPYTGQATEQYF. CDR3 DNA sequence: TGTGCCAGCAGTCCGTATACGGGACAGGCGACGGAGCAGTACTTC.

V and J are TRBV12-3 or TRBV12-4 and TRBJ2-1; 9 bases are a match to TRBD1. The CDR3 contains 14 residues. Trimming at V came to 5 bases and at J to 8 bases, leaving 7 bases not matched to a gene. The CDR3: CASSTGQGRDEQFF. Here the CDR3 DNA reads TGTGCCAGCAGTACGGGACAGGGCAGGGATGAGCAGTTCTTC.

The rearrangement joins TRBV6-2 or TRBV6-3 to TRBJ2-7; TRBD2 matches at 11 bases. CDR1 and CDR2 (germline): MNHEY, SVGEGT. The CDR3 runs to 14 residues. The V and J ends lost 6 bases and 2 bases, in that order; junction bases with no gene match: 3. The CDR3 reads CASRVLAGAYEQYF. In DNA form, the CDR3 reads TGTGCCAGCAGGGTACTAGCGGGAGCCTACGAGCAGTACTTC.

This clonotype was recorded a few times. This chain joins TRBV11-1 and TRBJ2-5; D is uncertain. The V end lost 2 bases, the J end lost 4 bases, and 8 bases lay between the germline ends. The CDR3 contains 13 residues. Germline CDR1 SGHAT, CDR2 FQDESV (reference sequence). The CDR3 loop is CASSLSTRETQYF. The CDR3 DNA reads as TGTGCCAGCAGCTTAAGTACTCGAGAGACCCAGTACTTC.

V is TRBV30 and J is TRBJ1-2, with D tentatively TRBD1 (6 bases). The CDR3 loop spans 15 amino acids. V was cut by 4 bases and J by 5 bases, with 20 bases left in between. CDR1 GTSNPN and CDR2 SVGIG come from the germline V gene (reference sequence). CDR3 in DNA: TGTGCCTGGATCGGAATAGAGCGGGGGCCATATGGCTACACCTTC. This codes for CAWIGIERGPYGYTF.

The V gene is TRBV6-1, the J gene TRBJ1-2; no reliable D call. V was cut by 4 bases and J by 1 base, with 7 bases left in between. CDR1 MNHNS and CDR2 SASEGT come from the germline V gene. The CDR3 sequence is 13 residues long. CDR3 coding DNA: TGTGCCAGCAGTGCGGTATATAACTATGGCTACACCTTC. Its protein is CASSAVYNYGYTF.

The V gene is TRBV6-5, the J gene TRBJ2-5; 11 bases map to TRBD2. Germline V gives CDR1 MNHEY, CDR2 SVGAGI. The length of the CDR3 is 13 residues. J was trimmed by 3 bases and V by 8 bases; bases with no gene match: 2. CDR3 protein: CASGTSGEETQYF. CDR3 nucleotide sequence: TGTGCCAGCGGGACTAGCGGAGAAGAGACCCAGTACTTC.

The chain joins TRBV15 to TRBJ1-4, with D perhaps TRBD1 (5 bases). Per germline, CDR1 LNHNV and CDR2 YYDKDF (reference sequence). There are 14 residues in the CDR3. Trimming cost V 0 bases and J 7 bases, with 9 bases left between them. The CDR3 region has the DNA TGTGCCACCAGCAGAGATCAAGGGGCTGAAAAACTGTTTTTT. Residues: CATSRDQGAEKLFF.

The chain links TRBV30 to TRBJ2-7; maybe TRBD2 (6 bases). This CDR3 contains 19 residues. The V and J ends lost 5 bases and 4 bases respectively, with 33 bases between them. The germline V gene has CDR1 GTSNPN and CDR2 SVGIG (reference sequence). As DNA, the CDR3 is TGTGCCTGGGTCCCCTTCCCCGGCAGCCGGAGGGCCGATTCTTACGAGCAGTACTTC. Translated, it gives CAWVPFPGSRRADSYEQYF.

The chain links TRBV12-3 or TRBV12-4 to TRBJ2-2; D possibly matches TRBD1 or TRBD2 (5 bases each). The CDR3 sequence is 13 residues long. Trimming took off 5 bases at V and 3 bases at J, with 7 bases between the two ends. The CDR3 region is CASSRGDTGELFF. CDR3 in DNA: TGTGCCAGCAGTCGAGGGGACACCGGGGAGCTGTTTTTT.

The genes are TRBV5-6 and TRBJ1-3; D call uncertain. The CDR3 contains 13 residues. The V end lost 0 bases, the J end lost 8 bases, and 9 bases lay between the germline ends. Looked up from germline, CDR1 is SGHDT and CDR2 is YYEEEE. Here the CDR3 DNA reads TGTGCCAGCAGCTTGGGGGTTCAGGACACCATATATTTT. It is translated as CASSLGVQDTIYF.

This rearrangement joins TRBV30 to TRBJ2-5, with TRBD2 identical over 7 bases. J was trimmed by 4 bases and V by 0 bases; bases with no gene match: 5. Germline V gives CDR1 GTSNPN, CDR2 SVGIG (reference sequence). This CDR3 has 14 amino acids. CDR3 sequence reads: CAWSVAGIGETQYF. CDR3 DNA sequence: TGTGCCTGGAGTGTAGCGGGAATAGGAGAGACCCAGTACTTC.